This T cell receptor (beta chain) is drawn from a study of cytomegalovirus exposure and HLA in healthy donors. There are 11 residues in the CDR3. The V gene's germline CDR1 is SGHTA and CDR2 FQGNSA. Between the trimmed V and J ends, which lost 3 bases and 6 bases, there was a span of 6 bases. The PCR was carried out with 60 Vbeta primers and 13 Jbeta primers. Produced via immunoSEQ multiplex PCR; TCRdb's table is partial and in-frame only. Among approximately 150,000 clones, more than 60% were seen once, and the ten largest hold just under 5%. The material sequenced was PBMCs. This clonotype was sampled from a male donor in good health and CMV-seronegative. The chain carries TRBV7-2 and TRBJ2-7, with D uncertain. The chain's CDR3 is CASSLFGEQYF. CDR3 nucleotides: TGTGCCAGCAGCTTGTTCGGCGAGCAGTACTTC.